This entry concerns a single T cell receptor (beta chain). Some clones are missing from TCRdb's copy, which holds only in-frame ones; the method was immunoSEQ multiplex PCR. The table has just under 95,000 clones, around four fifths seen once. This sample was taken from a study of a mutant IDH1 vaccine in newly diagnosed glioma. Time point meaning: baseline, week 1 (first vaccination visit). The treatment: pre-vaccination baseline after standard-of-care therapy. Germline lookup yields CDR1 LNHDA and CDR2 SQIVND (reference sequence). Trimming cost V 2 bases and J 0 bases, with 7 bases left between them. CDR3 length: 14 residues.

Sequencing was performed on PBMCs, taken from a glioma patient treated with radiotherapy, temozolomide or both. The J gene is TRBJ1-1, the V gene TRBV19; D is unclear. The sequence derives from a woman aged 50 to 60 with glioma. CDR3 protein: CASSIFGLNTEAFF. DNA for the CDR3: TGTGCCAGTAGTATATTTGGACTGAACACTGAAGCTTTCTTT.